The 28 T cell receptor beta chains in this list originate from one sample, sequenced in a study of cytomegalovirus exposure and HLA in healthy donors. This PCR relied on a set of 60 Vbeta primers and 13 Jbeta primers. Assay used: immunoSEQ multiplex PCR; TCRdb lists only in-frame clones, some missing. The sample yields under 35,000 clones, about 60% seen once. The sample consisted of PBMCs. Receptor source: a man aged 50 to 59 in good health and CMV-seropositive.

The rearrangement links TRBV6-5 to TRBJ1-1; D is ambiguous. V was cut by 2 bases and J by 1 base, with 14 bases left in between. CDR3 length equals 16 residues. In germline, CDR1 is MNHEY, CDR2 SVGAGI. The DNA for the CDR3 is TGTGCCAGCAGTTACACACGCCGCGGAAGGAACACTGAAGCTTTCTTT. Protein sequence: CASSYTRRGRNTEAFF.

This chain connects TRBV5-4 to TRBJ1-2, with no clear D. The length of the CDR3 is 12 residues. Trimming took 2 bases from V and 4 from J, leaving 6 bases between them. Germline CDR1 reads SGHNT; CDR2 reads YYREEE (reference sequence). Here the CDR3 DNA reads TGTGCCAGCAGCTTAGGCGGCTATGGCTACACCTTC. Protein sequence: CASSLGGYGYTF.

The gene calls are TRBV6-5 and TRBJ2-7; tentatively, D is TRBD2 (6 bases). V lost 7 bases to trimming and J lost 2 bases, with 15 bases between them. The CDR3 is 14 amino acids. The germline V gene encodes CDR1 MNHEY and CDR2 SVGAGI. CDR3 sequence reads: CASTPRLGPYEQYF. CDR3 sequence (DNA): TGTGCCAGCACCCCGCGACTAGGCCCCTACGAGCAGTACTTC.

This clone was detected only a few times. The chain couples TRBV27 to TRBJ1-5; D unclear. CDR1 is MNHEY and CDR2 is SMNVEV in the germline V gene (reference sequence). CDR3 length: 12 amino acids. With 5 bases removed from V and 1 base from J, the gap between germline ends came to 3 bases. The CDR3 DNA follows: TGTGCCAGCAGTGAGAGCAATCAGCCCCAGCATTTT. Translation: CASSESNQPQHF.

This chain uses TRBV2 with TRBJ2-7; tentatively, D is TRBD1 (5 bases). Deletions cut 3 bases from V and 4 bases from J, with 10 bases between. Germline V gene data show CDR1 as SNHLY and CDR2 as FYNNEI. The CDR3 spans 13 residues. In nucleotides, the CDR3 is TGTGCCAGCAGTGAGTCCAGGGTTTACGAGCAGTACTTC. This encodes CASSESRVYEQYF.

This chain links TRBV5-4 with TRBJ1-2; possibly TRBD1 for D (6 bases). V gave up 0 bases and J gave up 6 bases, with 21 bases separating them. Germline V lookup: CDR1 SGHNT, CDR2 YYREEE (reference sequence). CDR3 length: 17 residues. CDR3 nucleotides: TGTGCCAGCAGCTTGGAGGCCCAGAGGGGGACCGCCAATGGCTACACCTTC. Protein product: CASSLEAQRGTANGYTF.

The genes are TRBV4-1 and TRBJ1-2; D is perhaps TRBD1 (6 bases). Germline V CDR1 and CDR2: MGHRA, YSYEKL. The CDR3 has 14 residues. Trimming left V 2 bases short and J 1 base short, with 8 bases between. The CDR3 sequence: CASSQRTVNYGYTF. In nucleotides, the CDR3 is TGCGCCAGCAGCCAAAGGACAGTTAACTATGGCTACACCTTC.

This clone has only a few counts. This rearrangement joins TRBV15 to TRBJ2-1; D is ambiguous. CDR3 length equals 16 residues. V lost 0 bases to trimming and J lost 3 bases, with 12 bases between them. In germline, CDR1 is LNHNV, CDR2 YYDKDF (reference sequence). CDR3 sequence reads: CATSRESPGVYNEQFF. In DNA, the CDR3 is TGTGCCACCAGCAGAGAATCCCCCGGTGTCTACAATGAGCAGTTCTTC.

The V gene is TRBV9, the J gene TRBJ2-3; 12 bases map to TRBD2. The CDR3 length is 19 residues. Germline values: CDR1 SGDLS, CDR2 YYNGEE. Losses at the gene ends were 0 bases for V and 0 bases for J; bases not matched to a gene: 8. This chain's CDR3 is CASSVGTGLAGTSTDTQYF. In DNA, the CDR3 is TGTGCCAGCAGCGTAGGGACAGGACTAGCGGGGACCAGCACAGATACGCAGTATTTT. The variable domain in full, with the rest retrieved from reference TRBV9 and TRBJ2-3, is DSGVTQTPKHLITATGQRVTLRCSPRSGDLSVYWYQQSLDQGLQFLIQYYNGEERAKGNILERFSAQQFPDLHSELNLSSLELGDSALYFCASSVGTGLAGTSTDTQYFGPGTRLTVL.

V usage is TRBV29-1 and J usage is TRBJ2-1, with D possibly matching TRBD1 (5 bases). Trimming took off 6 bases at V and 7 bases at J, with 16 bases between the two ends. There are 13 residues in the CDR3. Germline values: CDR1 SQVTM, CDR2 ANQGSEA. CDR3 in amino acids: CSVRQSWRNEQFF. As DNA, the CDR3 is TGCAGCGTACGACAGAGTTGGCGAAATGAGCAGTTCTTC.

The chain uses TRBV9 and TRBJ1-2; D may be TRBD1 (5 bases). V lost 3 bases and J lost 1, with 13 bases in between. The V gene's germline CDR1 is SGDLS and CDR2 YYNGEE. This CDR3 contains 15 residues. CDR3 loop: CASSGVQAFNYGYTF. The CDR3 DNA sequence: TGTGCCAGCAGCGGGGTACAGGCATTTAACTATGGCTACACCTTC.

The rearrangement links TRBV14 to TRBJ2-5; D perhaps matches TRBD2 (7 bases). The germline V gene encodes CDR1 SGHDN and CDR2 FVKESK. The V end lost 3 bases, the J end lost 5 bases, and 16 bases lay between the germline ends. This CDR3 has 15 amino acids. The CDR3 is CASSQGGTLGETQYF. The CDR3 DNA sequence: TGTGCCAGCAGCCAGGGGGGGACACTCGGGGAGACCCAGTACTTC.

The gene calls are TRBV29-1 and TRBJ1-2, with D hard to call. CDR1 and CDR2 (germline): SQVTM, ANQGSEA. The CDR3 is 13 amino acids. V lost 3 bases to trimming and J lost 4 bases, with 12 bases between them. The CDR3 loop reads CSVDAGRSYGYTF. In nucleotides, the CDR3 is TGCAGCGTTGATGCTGGGAGAAGCTATGGCTACACCTTC.

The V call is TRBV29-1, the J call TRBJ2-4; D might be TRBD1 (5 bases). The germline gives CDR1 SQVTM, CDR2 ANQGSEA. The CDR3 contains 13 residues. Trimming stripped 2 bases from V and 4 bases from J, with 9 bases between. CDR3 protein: CSVERQGKNIQYF. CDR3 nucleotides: TGCAGCGTTGAACGGCAGGGTAAAAACATTCAGTACTTC.

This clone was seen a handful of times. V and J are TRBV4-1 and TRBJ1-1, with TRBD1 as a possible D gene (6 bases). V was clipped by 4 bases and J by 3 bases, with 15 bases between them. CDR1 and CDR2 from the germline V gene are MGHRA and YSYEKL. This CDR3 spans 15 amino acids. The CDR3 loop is CASSRDPRGYTEAFF. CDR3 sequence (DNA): TGCGCCAGCAGCCGGGACCCCAGGGGATACACTGAAGCTTTCTTT.

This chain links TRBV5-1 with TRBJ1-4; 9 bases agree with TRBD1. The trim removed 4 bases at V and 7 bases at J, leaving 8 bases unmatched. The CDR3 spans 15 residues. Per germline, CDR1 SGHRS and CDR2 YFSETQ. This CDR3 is CASSKRTGDFEKLFF. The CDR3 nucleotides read TGCGCCAGCAGCAAGCGGACAGGGGACTTTGAAAAACTGTTTTTT.

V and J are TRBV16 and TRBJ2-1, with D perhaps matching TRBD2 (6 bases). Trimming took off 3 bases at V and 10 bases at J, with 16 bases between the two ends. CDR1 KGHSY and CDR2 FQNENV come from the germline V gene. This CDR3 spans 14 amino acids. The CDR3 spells CASSQGFAGREQFF. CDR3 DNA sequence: TGTGCCAGCAGCCAGGGATTCGCGGGAAGGGAGCAGTTCTTC.

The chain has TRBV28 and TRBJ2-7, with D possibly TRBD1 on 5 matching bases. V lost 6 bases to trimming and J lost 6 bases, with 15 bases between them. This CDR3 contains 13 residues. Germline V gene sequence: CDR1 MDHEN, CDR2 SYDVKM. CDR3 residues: CASRTPGFSEQYF. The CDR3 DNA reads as TGTGCCAGCAGGACCCCAGGGTTCTCCGAGCAGTACTTC.

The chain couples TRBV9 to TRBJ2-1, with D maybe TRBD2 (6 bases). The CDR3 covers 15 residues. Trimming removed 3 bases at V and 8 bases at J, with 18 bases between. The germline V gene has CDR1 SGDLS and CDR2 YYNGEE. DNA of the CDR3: TGTGCCAGCAGCGCCCGGGGGACCCCGGGGGATGAGCAGTTCTTC. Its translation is CASSARGTPGDEQFF.

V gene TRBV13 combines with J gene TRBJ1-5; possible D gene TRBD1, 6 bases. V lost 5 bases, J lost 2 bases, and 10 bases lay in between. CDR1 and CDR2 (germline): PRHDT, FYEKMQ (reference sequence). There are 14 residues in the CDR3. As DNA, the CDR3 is TGTGCCAGCAGCCGTCGACAGGGCAATCAGCCCCAGCATTTT. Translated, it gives CASSRRQGNQPQHF. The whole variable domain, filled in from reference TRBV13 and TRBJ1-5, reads AAGVIQSPRHLIKEKRETATLKCYPIPRHDTVYWYQQGPGQDPQFLISFYEKMQSDKGSIPDRFSAQQFSDYHSELNMSSLELGDSALYFCASSRRQGNQPQHFGDGTRLSIL.

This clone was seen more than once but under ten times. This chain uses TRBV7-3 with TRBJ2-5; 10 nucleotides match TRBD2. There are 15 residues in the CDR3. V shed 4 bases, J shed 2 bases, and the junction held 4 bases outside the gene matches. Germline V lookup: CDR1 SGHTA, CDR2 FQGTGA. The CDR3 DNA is TGTGCCAGCAGCTCCAGCGGGGGGGATCAAGAGACCCAGTACTTC. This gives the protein CASSSSGGDQETQYF.

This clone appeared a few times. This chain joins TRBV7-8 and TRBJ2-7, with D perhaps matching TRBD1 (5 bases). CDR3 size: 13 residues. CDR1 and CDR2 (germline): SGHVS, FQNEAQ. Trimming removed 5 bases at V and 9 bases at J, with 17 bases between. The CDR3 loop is CASSPDKVGVQYF. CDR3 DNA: TGTGCCAGCAGCCCGGACAAGGTGGGCGTGCAGTACTTC.

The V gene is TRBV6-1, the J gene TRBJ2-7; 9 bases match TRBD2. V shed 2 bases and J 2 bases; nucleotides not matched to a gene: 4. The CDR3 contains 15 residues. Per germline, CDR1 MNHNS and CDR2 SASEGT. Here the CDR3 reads CASSELAGGTYEQYF. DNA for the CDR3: TGTGCCAGCAGTGAATTGGCGGGAGGGACCTACGAGCAGTACTTC.

CDR3 nucleotide sequence: TGTGCCAGTTTTAAGGGGCTTTTGAACACCATATATTTT. Protein: CASFKGLLNTIYF. The rearrangement joins TRBV28 to TRBJ1-3; perhaps TRBD1 as D (5 bases). Trimming shortened V by 9 bases and J by 7 bases, and 16 bases separated the two germline ends. CDR1 is MDHEN and CDR2 is SYDVKM in the germline V gene. This CDR3 is built from 13 residues.

DNA for the CDR3: TGTGCCAGTCGACTATCTTATAACACCGGGGAGCTGTTTTTT. This translates into CASRLSYNTGELFF. This rearrangement joins TRBV27 to TRBJ2-2; D might be TRBD2 (5 bases). The CDR3 is made up of 14 amino acids. The V end lost 9 bases, the J end lost 2 bases, and 13 bases lay between the germline ends. Germline V gene lookup returns CDR1 MNHEY and CDR2 SMNVEV (reference sequence).

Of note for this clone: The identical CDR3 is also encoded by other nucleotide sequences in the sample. The CDR3 spells CASSLVGVTYEQYF. DNA for the CDR3: TGTGCCAGCAGCTTGGTCGGGGTTACCTACGAGCAGTACTTC. This rearrangement joins TRBV5-8 to TRBJ2-7, with a weak D call TRBD2 (5 bases). CDR1 and CDR2 from the germline V gene are SGHTS and YDEGEE. The CDR3 covers 14 residues. Deletions cut 0 bases from V and 2 bases from J, with 9 bases between. The full variable domain, in which reference TRBV5-8 and TRBJ2-7 provide the parts outside the CDR3, is EAGVTQSPTHLIKTRGQQATLRCSPISGHTSVYWYQQALGLGLQFLLWYDEGEERNRGNFPPRFSGRQFPNYSSELNVNALELEDSALYLCASSLVGVTYEQYFGPGTRLTVT.

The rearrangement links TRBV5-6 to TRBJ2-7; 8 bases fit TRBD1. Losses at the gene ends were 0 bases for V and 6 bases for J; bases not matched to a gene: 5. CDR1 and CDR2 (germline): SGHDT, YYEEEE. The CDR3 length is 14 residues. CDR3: CASSLEDRVVEQYF. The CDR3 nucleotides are TGTGCCAGCAGCTTGGAGGACAGGGTAGTCGAGCAGTACTTC.

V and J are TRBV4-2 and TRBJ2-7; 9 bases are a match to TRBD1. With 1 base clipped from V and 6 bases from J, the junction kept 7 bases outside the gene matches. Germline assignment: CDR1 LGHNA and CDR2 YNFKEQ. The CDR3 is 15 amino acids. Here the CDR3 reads CASSQGNRGQVEQYF. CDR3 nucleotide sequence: TGTGCCAGCAGCCAAGGGAACAGGGGGCAGGTCGAGCAGTACTTC.